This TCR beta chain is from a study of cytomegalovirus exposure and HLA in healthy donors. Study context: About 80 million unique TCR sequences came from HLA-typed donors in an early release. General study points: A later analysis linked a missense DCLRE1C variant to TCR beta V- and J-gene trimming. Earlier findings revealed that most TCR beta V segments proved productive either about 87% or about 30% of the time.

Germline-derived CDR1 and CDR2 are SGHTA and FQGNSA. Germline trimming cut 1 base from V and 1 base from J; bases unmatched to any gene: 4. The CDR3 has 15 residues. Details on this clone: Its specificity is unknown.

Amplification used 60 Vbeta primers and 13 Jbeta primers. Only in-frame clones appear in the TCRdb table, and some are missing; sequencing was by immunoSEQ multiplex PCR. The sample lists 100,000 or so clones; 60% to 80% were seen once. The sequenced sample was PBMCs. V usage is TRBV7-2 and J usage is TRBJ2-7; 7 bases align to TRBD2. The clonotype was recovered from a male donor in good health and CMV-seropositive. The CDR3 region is CASSLGGEGSYEQYF. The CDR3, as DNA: TGTGCCAGCAGCTTAGGGGGGGAGGGGTCCTACGAGCAGTACTTC.